The clone carrying this T cell receptor (beta chain) was found once. Its cognate antigen is unknown. Method: immunoSEQ multiplex PCR; TCRdb's copy keeps in-frame clones and lacks some. In the table there are about 480,000 clones, approximately 79% of which are singletons. Germline V gene data show CDR1 as MNHEY and CDR2 as SMNVEV (reference sequence). The junction had 7 bases not matched to a gene; V was cut back by 5 bases and J by 5 bases. The length of the CDR3 is 14 residues. Donors were healthy HIV-negative adults without recent acute infections or vaccinations. The data stem from a study of shared clonotypes between healthy human individuals. Study information: The study drew on a couple of women and a few men aged 18 to 49 as donors. Study observations and caveats: The expectation was that sequencing depth would affect clonotype sharing among donors.

Input material: PBMCs. The chain uses TRBV27 and TRBJ2-5, with TRBD1 matching over 8 bases. The TCR was taken from a middle-aged woman in good health. Some clones in this sample may be carry-over from other donors' samples. This CDR3 reads CASSPRQGWETQYF. The CDR3 DNA is TGTGCCAGCAGTCCAAGACAGGGGTGGGAGACCCAGTACTTC.